These 5 T cell receptor beta chains came from one sample sequenced in a study of human T cells and chemical hapten exposure. TCRdb re-called the RACE reads with MiXCR, one entry per CDR3 protein. The repertoire has approximately 100,000 distinct CDR3 sequences, 11% of them found once; the top ten carry 3% to 4.5%. As to time point: patch test 1, 2 weeks after DPC sensitization. The sample's treatment: therapeutic diphenylcyclopropenone sensitization with weekly scalp DPC. The sequences come from whole blood, collected in connection with sensitization to the hapten diphenylcyclopropenone (DPC). The receptor source for this set is a middle-aged woman with alopecia areata. Some clones in this sample may be carry-over from other donors' samples.

The chain joins TRBV9 to TRBJ2-7; 11 nucleotides line up with TRBD1. Germline CDR1 SGDLS, CDR2 YYNGEE. Trimming cost V 4 bases and J 5 bases; bases outside gene matches: 5. This CDR3 spans 14 amino acids. This CDR3 is CASSRTGGRDEQYF. The DNA of the CDR3 is TGTGCCAGCAGCCGGACAGGGGGCCGGGACGAGCAGTACTTC.

The chain's CDR3 is CASSQDRTWGHIQYF. The CDR3 nucleotides are TGTGCCAGCAGCCAAGATCGGACTTGGGGTCACATTCAGTACTTC. The chain carries TRBV14 and TRBJ2-4; D possibly corresponds to TRBD2 (5 bases). The CDR3 sequence is 15 residues long. Per the germline V gene, CDR1 is SGHDN and CDR2 is FVKESK. V was shortened by 0 bases and J by 8 bases, with 14 bases between the two germline ends.

This clonotype has more than one count but fewer than ten. The rearrangement uses TRBV7-2 and TRBJ2-1; tentatively, D is TRBD1 (5 bases). This CDR3 comprises 15 residues. Trimming removed 11 bases from V and 4 bases from J, with 21 bases in between. Germline CDR1 is SGHTA and CDR2 is FQGNSA. The CDR3 loop reads CAGSKGETEYNEQFF. For the CDR3, the DNA is TGTGCCGGCTCAAAAGGAGAGACAGAGTACAATGAGCAGTTCTTC.

This clonotype was picked up many times. The chain has TRBV6-5 and TRBJ1-4; possible D gene TRBD1, 6 bases. CDR1 is MNHEY and CDR2 is SVGAGI in the germline V gene. CDR3 length: 15 amino acids. V lost 2 bases, J lost 4 bases, and 11 bases lay in between. The chain's CDR3 is CASSYAGGLNEKLFF. The CDR3 DNA follows: TGTGCCAGCAGTTACGCCGGGGGCCTTAATGAAAAACTGTTTTTT.

This clonotype was seen ten or more times. V usage is TRBV7-9 and J usage is TRBJ1-5; D remains unclear. The length of the CDR3 is 13 residues. Germline CDR1 and CDR2: SEHNR and FQNEAQ (reference sequence). V lost 7 bases and J lost 0, with 7 bases in between. The CDR3 region is CASNGDSNQPQHF. The CDR3 DNA reads TGTGCCAGCAACGGAGATAGCAATCAGCCCCAGCATTTT.